The 31 T cell receptor beta chains below were found in one sample sequenced in a study of T-cell reconstitution after alpha-beta-depleted transplantation in children. TCRbeta library preparation incorporated unique molecular identifiers. TCRdb processed the PCR reads anew with MiXCR; each CDR3 protein has one entry. The sample holds 500,000 to 750,000 distinct CDR3 sequences; approximately 12% are singletons and the top ten take about 2.2%. The sequencing here drew on PBMCs, mostly from graft donor cells, taken 360 days after TCRalphabeta/CD19-depleted stem cell transplant. Receptor source: a male patient younger than 18 who had a stem cell transplant for acute myeloid leukemia, so the T cells may come from the graft donor.

The chain has TRBV20-1 and TRBJ1-1; weak D call: TRBD1 (5 bases). V was pared by 4 bases and J by 4 bases, with 13 bases between. CDR1 and CDR2 from the germline V gene are DFQATT and SNEGSKA (reference sequence). The CDR3 covers 13 residues. The CDR3 sequence: CSANQGGGTEAFF. CDR3 nucleotides: TGCAGTGCTAACCAGGGAGGTGGCACTGAAGCTTTCTTT.

The chain couples TRBV20-1 to TRBJ2-5, with TRBD2 matching 8 bases. V trimming: 3 bases; J trimming: 9 bases; junction bases outside the gene matches: 9. This CDR3 is 13 amino acids long. Germline V gene data show CDR1 as DFQATT and CDR2 as SNEGSKA (reference sequence). The CDR3 region is CSASTSGPRAQYF. CDR3 sequence (DNA): TGCAGTGCTAGCACTAGCGGTCCAAGGGCCCAGTACTTC.

The chain has TRBV4-3 and TRBJ2-7; D not certain. CDR1 is LGHNA, CDR2 YSLEER, per germline. This CDR3 is built from 14 residues. V gave up 4 bases and J gave up 1 base, with 11 bases separating them. The CDR3 sequence is CASSRRLMSYEQYF. The CDR3 nucleotides are TGCGCCAGCAGCCGAAGACTCATGTCCTACGAGCAGTACTTC.

This clonotype was found a few times. This chain uses TRBV20-1 with TRBJ2-5; D remains ambiguous. Deletions cut 5 bases from V and 3 bases from J, with 19 bases between. The CDR3 loop spans 15 amino acids. Germline V CDR1 and CDR2: DFQATT, SNEGSKA (reference sequence). CDR3 sequence reads: CSAQPLGRLKETQYF. The CDR3 nucleotides read TGCAGTGCTCAACCTCTAGGGCGGCTCAAAGAGACCCAGTACTTC.

In its sample, this clonotype was seen many times. The chain employs TRBV29-1 and TRBJ2-1; 8 bases align to TRBD1. This CDR3 comprises 13 residues. Looked up from germline, CDR1 is SQVTM and CDR2 is ANQGSEA. V gave up 4 bases and J gave up 8 bases; unmatched junction bases: 7. The CDR3 DNA reads TGCAGCGTTGTGGCAGGGGGCTGGGATGAGCAGTTCTTC. It translates to CSVVAGGWDEQFF.

This clonotype was seen a handful of times. The V and J genes are TRBV28 and TRBJ2-7; TRBD1 matches 10 bases. There are 14 residues in the CDR3. Per germline, CDR1 MDHEN and CDR2 SYDVKM. CDR3 protein: CATHEDRGPREQYF. CDR3 nucleotide sequence: TGTGCGACGCACGAAGACAGGGGGCCTCGGGAGCAGTACTTC.

This clonotype was detected a few times. The chain employs TRBV7-2 and TRBJ2-7; 15 nucleotides match TRBD2. This CDR3 is 17 amino acids long. Germline assignment: CDR1 SGHTA and CDR2 FQGNSA. The trim removed 0 bases at V and 7 bases at J, leaving 7 bases unmatched. The CDR3 region has the DNA TGTGCCAGCAGCTTAGCAGGGGGGACTAGCGGGAGGAGGGAGCAGTACTTC. It translates to CASSLAGGTSGRREQYF.

The sample holds many counts of this clonotype. V usage is TRBV5-6 and J usage is TRBJ2-1; 13 positions match TRBD2. This CDR3 region has 16 residues. Losses at the gene ends were 2 bases for V and 7 bases for J; bases not matched to a gene: 6. Germline CDR1 is SGHDT and CDR2 is YYEEEE. The CDR3 bases are TGTGCCAGCAGCTTCAGGACTAGCGGGAGAACAAATGAGCAGTTCTTC. This translates into CASSFRTSGRTNEQFF.

The V call is TRBV28, the J call TRBJ2-7; weak D call: TRBD2 (6 bases). Germline CDR1 and CDR2: MDHEN and SYDVKM. The CDR3 has 15 residues. Trimming removed 6 bases from V and 2 bases from J, with 17 bases in between. The CDR3 nucleotides read TGTGCCAGCAGGCCCGGGACTGAGGTCCCCTACGAGCAGTACTTC. As protein: CASRPGTEVPYEQYF.

This clonotype was counted many times. This chain links TRBV7-2 with TRBJ2-1; D possibly corresponds to TRBD2 (6 bases). The CDR3 is 15 amino acids. CDR1 is SGHTA and CDR2 is FQGNSA in the germline V gene. Trimming cost V 1 base and J 3 bases, with 10 bases left between them. The CDR3 here is CASSLGFGGYNEQFF. In nucleotides, the CDR3 is TGTGCCAGCAGCTTAGGATTCGGGGGCTACAATGAGCAGTTCTTC.

In its sample, this clonotype was seen many times. The chain couples TRBV7-6 to TRBJ2-1, with D perhaps matching TRBD1 or TRBD2 (5 bases each). CDR3 length: 17 amino acids. CDR1 and CDR2 from the germline V gene are SGHVS and FNYEAQ. V lost 5 bases and J 0 bases, leaving 17 bases between the germline ends. This chain's CDR3 is CASSGAGRVSSYNEQFF. The CDR3 DNA is TGTGCCAGCAGCGGCGCGGGCAGGGTGAGCTCCTACAATGAGCAGTTCTTC.

The CDR3 here is CASSAPLDKSSYEQYF. In nucleotides, the CDR3 is TGTGCCAGCAGTGCCCCTCTGGACAAGAGCTCCTACGAGCAGTACTTC. The chain couples TRBV2 to TRBJ2-7, with a weak D call TRBD1 (5 bases). Trimming took off 4 bases at V and 0 bases at J, with 16 bases between the two ends. CDR1 and CDR2 (germline): SNHLY, FYNNEI. This CDR3 comprises 16 residues.

The chain joins TRBV30 to TRBJ2-5, with 8 bases fitting TRBD2. V shed 2 bases and J 5 bases; nucleotides not matched to a gene: 10. This CDR3 region has 15 residues. The germline gives CDR1 GTSNPN, CDR2 SVGIG (reference sequence). This chain's CDR3 is CAWSSPGLVGETQYF. The DNA for the CDR3 is TGTGCCTGGAGTTCACCGGGACTAGTTGGGGAGACCCAGTACTTC.

This clonotype has only a few counts. The rearrangement uses TRBV5-1 and TRBJ2-3, with 11 bases lining up with TRBD2. Germline-derived CDR1 and CDR2 are SGHRS and YFSETQ. V gave up 0 bases and J gave up 5 bases; unmatched junction bases: 2. The CDR3 covers 15 residues. Here the CDR3 DNA reads TGCGCCAGCAGCTTGGTACTAGCGGGAGTAGATACGCAGTATTTT. This encodes CASSLVLAGVDTQYF.

The chain uses TRBV20-1 and TRBJ2-1; D possibly corresponds to TRBD1 (5 bases). This CDR3 region has 16 residues. With 6 bases removed from V and 4 bases from J, the gap between germline ends came to 22 bases. CDR1 is DFQATT and CDR2 is SNEGSKA in the germline V gene (reference sequence). CDR3 bases: TGCAGTGCAATCAGGGAAGGTCCCCACTTTTACAATGAGCAGTTCTTC. Encoded protein: CSAIREGPHFYNEQFF.

Ten or more counts support this clonotype. The chain is built from TRBV10-3 and TRBJ2-7; D not resolved. CDR1 ENHRY and CDR2 SYGVKD come from the germline V gene. The CDR3 spans 14 residues. V was shortened by 6 bases and J by 6 bases, with 18 bases between the two germline ends. CDR3 coding DNA: TGTGCCATCAGCCACCTTTCTCTGGCAGTCGAGCAGTACTTC. Protein: CAISHLSLAVEQYF.

The chain is built from TRBV5-1 and TRBJ2-4, with unresolved D. The V and J ends lost 0 bases and 6 bases respectively, with 10 bases between them. Germline V CDR1 and CDR2: SGHRS, YFSETQ. This CDR3 has 14 residues. The CDR3 sequence: CASSLGPSGNIQYF. The CDR3 DNA sequence: TGCGCCAGCAGCTTGGGTCCCTCAGGAAACATTCAGTACTTC.

This clonotype was seen at least ten times. Written as DNA, the CDR3 is TGCAGCGTTGATTCGTACAATGAGCAGTTCTTC. Protein sequence: CSVDSYNEQFF. The chain joins TRBV29-1 to TRBJ2-1; D is uncertain. CDR1 SQVTM and CDR2 ANQGSEA come from the germline V gene. The CDR3 runs to 11 residues. V was shortened by 3 bases and J by 4 bases, with 4 bases between the two germline ends.

The rearrangement joins TRBV20-1 to TRBJ2-5; 9 bases agree with TRBD1. Per the germline V gene, CDR1 is DFQATT and CDR2 is SNEGSKA (reference sequence). The V and J ends lost 1 base and 5 bases, in that order; junction bases with no gene match: 5. The CDR3 totals 14 residues. This CDR3 reads CSARVTGGWETQYF. Here the CDR3 DNA reads TGCAGTGCTAGAGTCACAGGGGGCTGGGAGACCCAGTACTTC.

The J gene is TRBJ2-7, the V gene TRBV28, with D tentatively TRBD1 (5 bases). The germline gives CDR1 MDHEN, CDR2 SYDVKM. This CDR3 region has 17 residues. Trimming pared 6 bases from V and 0 bases from J, leaving 21 bases between. The CDR3 here is CASRTVPPLRSSYEQYF. The DNA for the CDR3 is TGTGCCAGCAGGACAGTACCCCCTCTCCGCAGCTCCTACGAGCAGTACTTC.

This chain uses TRBV7-9 with TRBJ2-4; a possible D gene is TRBD1 (6 bases). The length of the CDR3 is 15 residues. Trimming cost V 5 bases and J 4 bases, with 15 bases left between them. Germline CDR1 and CDR2: SEHNR and FQNEAQ (reference sequence). As DNA, the CDR3 is TGTGCCAGCAGCCCTAGCCGGACAGTAAAAAACATTCAGTACTTC. It codes for CASSPSRTVKNIQYF. Supplemented by reference TRBV7-9 and TRBJ2-4, the full variable domain reads DTGVSQNPRHKITKRGQNVTFRCDPISEHNRLYWYRQTLGQGPEFLTYFQNEAQLEKSRLLSDRFSAERPKGSFSTLEIQRTEQGDSAMYLCASSPSRTVKNIQYFGAGTRLSVL.

V and J are TRBV5-1 and TRBJ1-1, with D possibly being TRBD1 (5 bases). Germline V gene sequence: CDR1 SGHRS, CDR2 YFSETQ. V lost 4 bases to trimming and J lost 1 base, with 20 bases between them. CDR3 length equals 17 residues. CDR3 bases: TGCGCCAGCAGCCCGGAGGGGAGATTCAACCCGAACACTGAAGCTTTCTTT. This gives the protein CASSPEGRFNPNTEAFF.

This clonotype showed up just a few times. This sequence joins TRBV12-3 or TRBV12-4 and TRBJ2-7, with no clear D. V lost 8 bases to trimming and J lost 0 bases, with 14 bases between them. The CDR3 runs to 14 residues. Here the CDR3 DNA reads TGTGCCAGCCTATCCCGCCAGAGCTCCTACGAGCAGTACTTC. Translating gives CASLSRQSSYEQYF.

The chain is built from TRBV5-6 and TRBJ2-4; 7 bases fit TRBD2. CDR1 and CDR2 from the germline V gene are SGHDT and YYEEEE. V was clipped by 2 bases and J by 0 bases; unmatched bases: 2. This CDR3 has 15 amino acids. In DNA, the CDR3 is TGTGCCAGCAGCTTTGGCGGGAGAGCCAAAAACATTCAGTACTTC. The encoded protein is CASSFGGRAKNIQYF.

This clonotype was seen a handful of times. The chain combines TRBV7-2 with TRBJ1-2, with 9 bases that match TRBD1. The V and J ends lost 4 bases and 4 bases, in that order; junction bases with no gene match: 7. CDR1 is SGHTA, CDR2 FQGNSA, per germline. This CDR3 spans 15 amino acids. The CDR3 spells CASSSNPGQGYGYTF. The DNA for the CDR3 is TGTGCCAGCAGCTCTAATCCGGGACAGGGCTATGGCTACACCTTC. Combining the CDR3 with reference TRBV7-2 and TRBJ1-2 gives the whole variable domain GAGVSQSPSNKVTEKGKDVELRCDPISGHTALYWYRQSLGQGLEFLIYFQGNSAPDKSGLPSDRFSAERTGGSVSTLTIQRTQQEDSAVYLCASSSNPGQGYGYTFGSGTRLTVV.

The gene calls are TRBV20-1 and TRBJ2-1; a weak D match, TRBD2 (5 bases). CDR1 and CDR2 from the germline V gene are DFQATT and SNEGSKA (reference sequence). V was shortened by 3 bases and J by 8 bases, with 20 bases between the two germline ends. The CDR3 sequence is 15 residues long. CDR3 sequence (DNA): TGCAGTGCTAGCCAACGGACTGGTTTTCGAGATGAGCAGTTCTTC. It translates to CSASQRTGFRDEQFF.

The J gene is TRBJ2-5, the V gene TRBV6-1; 7 bases agree with TRBD2. The CDR3 consists of 15 residues. Germline CDR1 and CDR2: MNHNS and SASEGT. V shed 5 bases, J shed 5 bases, and the junction held 11 bases outside the gene matches. The DNA for the CDR3 is TGTGCCAGCAGTCTCGTATTCGGGGGGAGGGAGACCCAGTACTTC. Protein: CASSLVFGGRETQYF.

This clonotype has a handful of counts. The rearrangement links TRBV28 to TRBJ1-5, with TRBD1 matching over 8 bases. The CDR3 consists of 15 residues. Germline CDR1 reads MDHEN; CDR2 reads SYDVKM. Trimming removed 3 bases from V and 4 bases from J; junction bases left unmatched: 5. CDR3 sequence reads: CASSFGQGLNQPQHF. Here the CDR3 DNA reads TGTGCCAGCAGTTTCGGACAGGGCCTTAATCAGCCCCAGCATTTT.

This clonotype has more than one count but fewer than ten. The chain employs TRBV5-1 and TRBJ2-5; weak D call: TRBD2 (6 bases). V lost 0 bases and J lost 2, with 29 bases in between. The CDR3 spans 21 residues. Germline assignment: CDR1 SGHRS and CDR2 YFSETQ. CDR3 nucleotides: TGCGCCAGCAGCTTGGAAAAATGGCGGGGCTACGTTGTCTATAGTCAAGAGACCCAGTACTTC. Translation: CASSLEKWRGYVVYSQETQYF.

The chain combines TRBV28 with TRBJ1-6; no clear D gene. Germline CDR1 MDHEN, CDR2 SYDVKM. Trimming took off 3 bases at V and 9 bases at J, with 6 bases between the two ends. This CDR3 comprises 12 residues. CDR3 amino acids: CASSFPPSPLHF. In DNA, the CDR3 is TGTGCCAGCAGTTTTCCGCCTTCACCCCTCCACTTT.

This clonotype has a handful of counts. J is TRBJ2-2 and V is TRBV20-1; 10 bases map to TRBD2. The trim removed 6 bases at V and 7 bases at J, leaving 17 bases unmatched. The CDR3 contains 17 residues. Per germline, CDR1 DFQATT and CDR2 SNEGSKA (reference sequence). This chain's CDR3 is CSADGERGAGGGGELFF. CDR3 DNA sequence: TGCAGTGCCGATGGGGAAAGAGGAGCGGGAGGGGGCGGGGAGCTGTTTTTT.